One sample yielded the 28 T cell receptor beta chains listed below, sequenced in a study of blood T cell repertoires in COVID-19. Assay: immunoSEQ multiplex PCR; the TCRdb copy retains only in-frame clones and omits some. The table records around 230,000 clones, approximately 81% of them present only once. Sample: peripheral blood. These receptor sequences come from a woman of 80 years or more with acute or convalescent COVID-19.

This rearrangement joins TRBV4-1 to TRBJ2-1, with TRBD2 identical over 12 bases. Germline CDR1 reads MGHRA; CDR2 reads YSYEKL. Trimming cost V 3 bases and J 7 bases; bases outside gene matches: 7. The CDR3 has 16 amino acids. The CDR3 DNA reads as TGCGCCAGCAGCCAGACGACTAGCGGGGGTCGGAATGAGCAGTTCTTC. This encodes CASSQTTSGGRNEQFF.

The DNA for the CDR3 is TGTGCCATCAGTGGTAGTATGAACACTGAAGCTTTCTTT. As protein: CAISGSMNTEAFF. This chain uses TRBV10-3 with TRBJ1-1; no clear D. Germline lookup yields CDR1 ENHRY and CDR2 SYGVKD. Deletions cut 4 bases from V and 0 bases from J, with 6 bases between. The CDR3 consists of 13 residues.

This clone appeared once. This chain uses TRBV30 with TRBJ2-7, with a weak D call TRBD2 (6 bases). This CDR3 is 14 amino acids long. Germline V gene sequence: CDR1 GTSNPN, CDR2 SVGIG (reference sequence). Deletions cut 2 bases from V and 7 bases from J, with 18 bases between. The CDR3 DNA follows: TGTGCCTGGAGTTTGGGAGTACCTGGGGGGGAGCAGTACTTC. Translating gives CAWSLGVPGGEQYF.

This chain links TRBV7-9 with TRBJ2-2, with D hard to call. The CDR3 totals 13 residues. Trimming left V 5 bases short and J 4 bases short, with 8 bases between. Germline V gene sequence: CDR1 SEHNR, CDR2 FQNEAQ (reference sequence). As DNA, the CDR3 is TGTGCCAGCAGCGGTACGGGCACCGGGGAGCTGTTTTTT. Translation gives CASSGTGTGELFF.

The rearrangement uses TRBV7-8 and TRBJ1-1; D gene uncertain. V was clipped by 5 bases and J by 3 bases, with 10 bases between them. Germline V gives CDR1 SGHVS, CDR2 FQNEAQ. This CDR3 is built from 13 residues. CDR3 sequence (DNA): TGTGCCAGCAGCCCCGTCCAGGACACTGAAGCTTTCTTT. It specifies CASSPVQDTEAFF.

CDR3 residues: CASRSSGGNIQYF. The CDR3 nucleotides read TGTGCCAGCAGGTCCTCAGGGGGAAACATTCAGTACTTC. This rearrangement joins TRBV12-3 or TRBV12-4 to TRBJ2-4, with TRBD1 identical over 7 bases. This CDR3 has 13 residues. The ends lost 6 bases at V and 6 bases at J; junction bases unmatched: 5.

The chain has TRBV19 and TRBJ2-1; D remains ambiguous. The CDR3 sequence is 15 residues long. Trimming removed 6 bases at V and 7 bases at J, with 19 bases between. Germline-derived CDR1 and CDR2 are LNHDA and SQIVND (reference sequence). CDR3 sequence reads: CASSPNSQLRNEQFF. The DNA for the CDR3 is TGTGCCAGTAGCCCAAATTCTCAGTTGAGGAATGAGCAGTTCTTC. The variable domain in full, completed from reference TRBV19 and TRBJ2-1, reads DGGITQSPKYLFRKEGQNVTLSCEQNLNHDAMYWYRQDPGQGLRLIYYSQIVNDFQKGDIAEGYSVSREKKESFPLTVTSAQKNPTAFYLCASSPNSQLRNEQFFGPGTRLTVL.

This sequence joins TRBV5-1 and TRBJ1-1; tentative D call: TRBD1 (5 bases). Trimming removed 4 bases from V and 4 bases from J, with 23 bases in between. Looked up from germline, CDR1 is SGHRS and CDR2 is YFSETQ. The CDR3 loop spans 17 amino acids. CDR3 nucleotide sequence: TGCGCCAGCAGCCGAGTGGGGCAACCTCCCCCCTCCACTGAAGCTTTCTTT. Amino acid sequence: CASSRVGQPPPSTEAFF.

The rearrangement uses TRBV6-1 and TRBJ2-7, with TRBD1 matching 8 bases. Germline V gene lookup returns CDR1 MNHNS and CDR2 SASEGT. There are 15 residues in the CDR3. V was pared by 2 bases and J by 2 bases, with 5 bases of the junction left unmatched. The CDR3 here is CASSEPGQAPYEQYF. The CDR3 nucleotides read TGTGCCAGCAGTGAACCGGGACAGGCCCCCTACGAGCAGTACTTC.

The CDR3 loop reads CASSWGTGDGYTF. The CDR3 DNA reads as TGTGCCAGCAGTTGGGGGACAGGGGACGGCTACACCTTC. The chain employs TRBV27 and TRBJ1-2, with TRBD1 matching over 10 bases. Germline assignment: CDR1 MNHEY and CDR2 SMNVEV (reference sequence). With 4 bases clipped from V and 8 bases from J, the junction kept 4 bases outside the gene matches. This CDR3 comprises 13 residues.

The chain has TRBV13 and TRBJ1-1; tentative D call: TRBD1 (6 bases). The V end was cut by 4 bases, the J end by 0 bases, with 15 bases between. This CDR3 comprises 16 residues. Germline V CDR1 and CDR2: PRHDT, FYEKMQ (reference sequence). CDR3 in amino acids: CASSSSEWGLNTEAFF. CDR3 DNA: TGTGCCAGCAGCTCGAGCGAATGGGGGCTGAACACTGAAGCTTTCTTT.

V and J are TRBV21-1 and TRBJ2-7; the table's D call of TRBD2 was not tested on the DNA. TRBV21-1 is designated a pseudogene. CDR3 length: 19 amino acids. CDR3 nucleotides: TGTGCCAGCAGCAAAGCGCTGCTAGCGGGAGGGTTGAAGACCTACGAGCAGTACTTC. It encodes CASSKALLAGGLKTYEQYF.

This chain connects TRBV10-3 to TRBJ2-1, with TRBD2 identical over 10 bases. V was clipped by 2 bases and J by 2 bases; unmatched bases: 9. The CDR3 has 18 amino acids. Germline values: CDR1 ENHRY, CDR2 SYGVKD. CDR3: CAISESPGSGGAYNEQFF. CDR3 in DNA: TGTGCCATCAGTGAGAGCCCAGGGAGCGGGGGGGCCTACAATGAGCAGTTCTTC.

This clone was seen a few times. Other nucleotide sequences from this sample produce the same CDR3. The rearrangement uses TRBV7-8 and TRBJ1-6, with D tentatively TRBD1 (6 bases). The CDR3 has 14 amino acids. V shed 1 base and J shed 5 bases, with 6 bases lying between them. Germline CDR1 reads SGHVS; CDR2 reads FQNEAQ. This chain's CDR3 is CASSLGQDNSPLHF. The CDR3 DNA follows: TGTGCCAGCAGCTTAGGACAGGATAATTCACCCCTCCACTTT.

This chain connects TRBV6-1 to TRBJ1-5, with 9 bases that match TRBD1. CDR1 is MNHNS and CDR2 is SASEGT in the germline V gene. The CDR3 totals 15 residues. The junction had 8 bases not matched to a gene; V was cut back by 2 bases and J by 9 bases. The CDR3 nucleotides are TGTGCCAGCAGTGAAACAGGGGGCGCCTCCCTGCCCCAGCATTTT. Translation: CASSETGGASLPQHF.

This chain links TRBV12-5 with TRBJ1-3; 7 nucleotides match TRBD1. With V trimmed by 6 bases and J by 1 base, 6 bases remained unmatched. Germline CDR1 reads LGHNT; CDR2 reads FRNRAP. This CDR3 comprises 15 residues. CDR3 coding DNA: TGTGCTAGTGGCCCGGGACAGCCGTCTGGAAACACCATATATTTT. Translation gives CASGPGQPSGNTIYF.

This chain joins TRBV11-2 and TRBJ2-3; 10 bases map to TRBD2. The V gene end was trimmed by 5 bases and the J gene end by 5 bases; junction bases not matched to a gene: 7. The germline CDR1 and CDR2 sequences are SGHAT and FQNNGV. CDR3 length: 15 amino acids. CDR3 DNA sequence: TGTGCCAGCAGCCCGACTAGCGGGTTTCAAGATACGCAGTATTTT. As protein: CASSPTSGFQDTQYF.

This chain uses TRBV4-2 with TRBJ2-2; a weak D match, TRBD2 (5 bases). CDR3 size: 15 residues. The germline V and J ends were trimmed by 0 bases and 4 bases, with 9 bases remaining between them. Germline V gives CDR1 LGHNA, CDR2 YNFKEQ. This chain's CDR3 is CASSQDRTSTGELFF. For the CDR3, the DNA is TGTGCCAGCAGCCAAGATCGAACTAGCACCGGGGAGCTGTTTTTT.

The chain carries TRBV6-5 and TRBJ2-7; 11 bases fit TRBD2. V shed 7 bases, J shed 3 bases, and the junction held 8 bases outside the gene matches. CDR1 is MNHEY and CDR2 is SVGAGI in the germline V gene. The CDR3 totals 15 residues. CDR3 coding DNA: TGTGCCAGCAAGACTAGCGGGACTCCCAACTACGAGCAGTACTTC. Its protein is CASKTSGTPNYEQYF.

The V call is TRBV6-5, the J call TRBJ2-1; 14 nucleotides align to TRBD2. Trimming removed 6 bases from V and 7 bases from J; junction bases left unmatched: 5. CDR3 length: 15 residues. Germline V CDR1 and CDR2: MNHEY, SVGAGI. The CDR3 region has the DNA TGTGCCAGCAGGAGGACTAGCGGGGGGAATAATGAGCAGTTCTTC. This codes for CASRRTSGGNNEQFF.

The J gene is TRBJ1-3, the V gene TRBV28, with D maybe TRBD1 (6 bases). The germline V and J ends were trimmed by 3 bases and 8 bases, with 14 bases remaining between them. The CDR3 totals 14 residues. Germline CDR1 reads MDHEN; CDR2 reads SYDVKM. The CDR3 here is CASSLGRGGDTIYF. The DNA for the CDR3 is TGTGCCAGCAGTTTGGGCAGGGGCGGAGACACCATATATTTT. The whole variable domain, remainder taken from reference TRBV28 and TRBJ1-3, is DVKVTQSSRYLVKRTGEKVFLECVQDMDHENMFWYRQDPGLGLRLIYFSYDVKMKEKGDIPEGYSVSREKKERFSLILESASTNQTSMYLCASSLGRGGDTIYFGEGSWLTVV.

The CDR3 spells CASSSTGSQPQHF. CDR3 in DNA: TGTGCCAGCAGCTCGACAGGGAGTCAGCCCCAGCATTTT. J is TRBJ1-5 and V is TRBV6-5; 7 nucleotides align to TRBD1. The CDR3 spans 13 residues. Germline-derived CDR1 and CDR2 are MNHEY and SVGAGI. Unmatched junction bases numbered 5, after V lost 6 bases and J lost 6 bases.

This clone has a handful of counts. The rearrangement links TRBV30 to TRBJ2-1, with 11 bases lining up with TRBD2. With 1 base clipped from V and 5 bases from J, the junction kept 4 bases outside the gene matches. The germline CDR1 and CDR2 sequences are GTSNPN and SVGIG (reference sequence). The CDR3 spans 15 residues. The CDR3 region is CAWSAKGLADNEQFF. The CDR3 DNA reads as TGTGCCTGGAGTGCAAAGGGACTAGCGGACAATGAGCAGTTCTTC.

The chain combines TRBV25-1 with TRBJ1-3; possibly TRBD1 for D (6 bases). V was pared by 8 bases and J by 1 base, with 18 bases between. The CDR3 is 16 residues long. Germline V gene sequence: CDR1 MGHDK, CDR2 SYGVNS. The DNA for the CDR3 is TGTGCCAGCTCATCGCCGACAGGCAGATCTGGAAACACCATATATTTT. Translated, it gives CASSSPTGRSGNTIYF. Filled out from reference TRBV25-1 and TRBJ1-3, the complete variable domain reads EADIYQTPRYLVIGTGKKITLECSQTMGHDKMYWYQQDPGMELHLIHYSYGVNSTEKGDLSSESTVSRIRTEHFPLTLESARPSHTSQYLCASSSPTGRSGNTIYFGEGSWLTVV.

The J gene is TRBJ2-1, the V gene TRBV7-2; D is possibly TRBD2 (6 bases). The V gene's germline CDR1 is SGHTA and CDR2 FQGNSA. Trimming cost V 1 base and J 8 bases, with 18 bases left between them. The CDR3 extends over 16 amino acids. CDR3 bases: TGTGCCAGCAGCTTAGATGGAGGGCAACGACGGTATGAGCAGTTCTTC. Translation gives CASSLDGGQRRYEQFF.

This clone was seen a handful of times. The rearrangement joins TRBV14 to TRBJ2-7; D is undetermined. Germline V gene data show CDR1 as SGHDN and CDR2 as FVKESK. The CDR3 has 14 residues. V was trimmed by 2 bases and J by 3 bases, leaving 11 bases between them. CDR3: CASSQRQGYYEQYF. CDR3 nucleotides: TGTGCCAGCAGCCAACGACAAGGTTACTACGAGCAGTACTTC.

The CDR3 nucleotides read TGTGCCAGCACCACGGGAAAGGGCGCCAAGGACGAGCAGTACTTC. It specifies CASTTGKGAKDEQYF. This chain links TRBV5-4 with TRBJ2-7, with D possibly TRBD2 on 5 matching bases. This CDR3 comprises 15 residues. The V end was cut by 6 bases, the J end by 5 bases, with 21 bases between. The germline gives CDR1 SGHNT, CDR2 YYREEE (reference sequence).

The DNA of the CDR3 is TGTGCCAGCAGCCAGGGACTAGCGGGAGATGGCGCCTACGAGCAGTACTTC. Translation gives CASSQGLAGDGAYEQYF. The chain uses TRBV7-2 and TRBJ2-7; 14 nucleotides align to TRBD2. The germline gives CDR1 SGHTA, CDR2 FQGNSA. The CDR3 is 17 amino acids. J lost 2 bases, V lost 5 bases, and 8 bases had no gene match.